One sample yielded the 6 T cell receptor beta chains listed below, sequenced in a study of cytomegalovirus exposure and HLA in healthy donors. The PCR contained 60 Vbeta and 13 Jbeta primers. Measured with immunoSEQ multiplex PCR; TCRdb has only the in-frame clones, and not every one. The sample records about 120,000 clones, approximately 8% being singletons. The sample comprised PBMCs. The source is a woman aged 40 to 49 in good health and CMV-seropositive.

V gene TRBV5-1 combines with J gene TRBJ1-2; TRBD1 agrees at 9 bases. Losses at the gene ends were 6 bases for V and 8 bases for J; bases not matched to a gene: 8. CDR3 length equals 13 residues. Germline V gives CDR1 SGHRS, CDR2 YFSETQ. The CDR3 sequence is CASNPGDRDGYTF. The CDR3 nucleotides read TGCGCCAGCAACCCCGGGGACAGGGACGGCTACACCTTC.

This clone showed up just a few times. The rearrangement uses TRBV7-2 and TRBJ2-3; 9 bases line up with TRBD2. Germline lookup yields CDR1 SGHTA and CDR2 FQGNSA. J lost 9 bases, V lost 4 bases, and 5 bases had no gene match. This CDR3 has 13 residues. The chain's CDR3 is CASSSAGGRTQYF. CDR3 nucleotide sequence: TGTGCCAGCAGCTCAGCGGGGGGAAGAACGCAGTATTTT.

Only a few counts were recorded for this clone. This sequence joins TRBV7-9 and TRBJ2-7; 7 bases line up with TRBD1. This CDR3 is 13 amino acids long. Germline V lookup: CDR1 SEHNR, CDR2 FQNEAQ (reference sequence). The V and J ends lost 5 bases and 3 bases, in that order; junction bases with no gene match: 4. CDR3 sequence: CASSRQGYYEQYF. The CDR3 coding sequence is TGTGCCAGCAGCCGACAGGGATACTACGAGCAGTACTTC. The entire variable domain, with the rest obtained from reference TRBV7-9 and TRBJ2-7, is as follows: DTGVSQNPRHKITKRGQNVTFRCDPISEHNRLYWYRQTLGQGPEFLTYFQNEAQLEKSRLLSDRFSAERPKGSFSTLEIQRTEQGDSAMYLCASSRQGYYEQYFGPGTRLTVT.

This clone has only a few counts. The gene calls are TRBV29-1 and TRBJ1-5, with 8 bases that match TRBD1. Germline V gene sequence: CDR1 SQVTM, CDR2 ANQGSEA. Unmatched junction bases numbered 3, after V lost 6 bases and J lost 5 bases. The CDR3 totals 12 residues. The CDR3 is CSVVQGDQPQHF. Here the CDR3 DNA reads TGCAGCGTAGTACAGGGGGATCAGCCCCAGCATTTT.

The J gene is TRBJ1-2, the V gene TRBV9; D possibly corresponds to TRBD1 (5 bases). The CDR3 extends over 11 amino acids. Trimming cost V 0 bases and J 9 bases, with 6 bases left between them. Germline lookup yields CDR1 SGDLS and CDR2 YYNGEE. The CDR3 DNA is TGTGCCAGCAGCGTAGGACAGCGCTACACCTTC. Translating it yields CASSVGQRYTF.

In its sample, this clone was seen a few times. The chain couples TRBV4-2 to TRBJ2-7, with 11 bases aligning to TRBD1. The junction had 10 bases not matched to a gene; V was cut back by 8 bases and J by 1 base. CDR3 length: 16 residues. Germline V gene lookup returns CDR1 LGHNA and CDR2 YNFKEQ. The CDR3 DNA reads TGTGCCAGCGCCCCCGCGGGACAGGGGGGGTCCTACGAGCAGTACTTC. Its protein product is CASAPAGQGGSYEQYF.